Included here is one T cell receptor (beta chain) sequence, with context. Its target is not known. The sample belongs to a study of response to subunit inactivated influenza vaccine. Germline V gene lookup returns CDR1 MDHEN and CDR2 SYDVKM. This CDR3 spans 14 amino acids. The V gene lost 4 bases and the J gene lost 10 bases, with 17 bases spanning the gap. Study-level results: The authors proposed limited new T cell recruitment per seasonal influenza vaccination.

TCRdb ran MiXCR on the RT-PCR reads and lists one entry per CDR3 protein. The table has 540,000 or so distinct CDR3 sequences, roughly 13% seen once. The sample in question was PBMCs from blood, obtained about 6 weeks after vaccination. The origin of this receptor is a man aged 45-60 years who received an inactivated influenza vaccine. The rearrangement joins TRBV28 to TRBJ2-1, with unresolved D. Here the CDR3 reads CASSSRPGSVEQFF. The CDR3 nucleotides are TGTGCCAGCAGTTCTAGACCGGGCTCCGTGGAGCAGTTCTTC.